These T cell receptor beta chains were read from a single sample in a study of T cells in localized non-small cell lung cancer. Sequencing was performed with immunoSEQ multiplex PCR; in TCRdb, only in-frame clones are kept and a portion is missing. The data show some 54,000 clones, with less than 85% seen just once and about 4.6% held by the top ten. The source was PBMCs, collected before any cancer treatment. These receptors were taken from a woman between 35 and 75 years old with stage II lung adenocarcinoma. Both conserved end residues are part of each CDR3. The D gene is left open where the match is weak. Size is omitted from some rows. Given values are once, few, many or a class for expanded clones.

abundance | j_gene | v_gene | d_gene | CDR3aa | CDR3nt
- | TRBJ1-1 | TRBV4-2 | - | CASSQDYLGGAGAFF | TGTGCCAGCAGCCAAGATTACCTGGGGGGGGCTGGAGCTTTCTTT
- | TRBJ1-2 | TRBV4-3 | TRBD1 | CASSPRTGGLGYGYTF | TGCGCCAGCAGCCCGCGGACAGGGGGCCTGGGCTATGGCTACACCTTC
- | TRBJ1-5 | TRBV14 | - | CASSASLNQPQHF | TGTGCCAGCAGCGCAAGCTTGAATCAGCCCCAGCATTTT
- | TRBJ1-1 | TRBV5-4 | TRBD1 | CASSQRTGGTEAFF | TGTGCCAGCAGCCAAAGGACAGGGGGCACTGAAGCTTTCTTT
once | TRBJ2-7 | TRBV27 | - | CASSFQGPYEQYF | TGTGCCAGCAGTTTTCAGGGACCCTACGAGCAGTACTTC
- | TRBJ2-7 | TRBV20-1 | - | CSAELGEQYF | TGCAGTGCGGAACTTGGCGAGCAGTACTTC
- | TRBJ2-7 | TRBV29-1 | TRBD2 | CSVSAGGPYEQYF | TGCAGCGTTTCAGCGGGGGGGCCCTACGAGCAGTACTTC
- | TRBJ2-1 | TRBV7-3 | TRBD2 | CASSPTSGGAGEQFF | TGTGCCAGCAGCCCGACTAGCGGGGGGGCCGGAGAGCAGTTCTTC
- | TRBJ1-1 | TRBV7-5 | - | CARNPSGGWEAFF | TGTGCCAGAAACCCTTCAGGGGGCTGGGAAGCTTTCTTT
- | TRBJ2-5 | TRBV6-6 | TRBD2 | CASRHTSGGAEATQYF | TGTGCCAGCAGACATACTAGCGGGGGGGCTGAGGCGACCCAGTACTTC
once | TRBJ2-7 | TRBV12-5 | - | CASGPRAGKAPHGEQYF | TGTGCTAGTGGTCCCAGGGCGGGGAAAGCACCTCACGGCGAGCAGTACTTC
- | TRBJ1-4 | TRBV19 | - | CASKALGRSWMVEKLFF | TGTGCCAGTAAGGCCCTAGGGAGGAGCTGGATGGTAGAAAAACTGTTTTTT
- | TRBJ2-5 | TRBV19 | - | CASSMDWDIQETQYF | TGTGCCAGTAGTATGGATTGGGACATCCAAGAGACCCAGTACTTC
- | TRBJ2-7 | TRBV19 | TRBD1 | CASSIDRGDEQYF | TGTGCCAGTAGTATTGACAGGGGCGACGAGCAGTACTTC
- | TRBJ2-3 | TRBV6-5 | - | CASKRPGTDTQYF | TGTGCCAGCAAAAGGCCTGGCACAGATACGCAGTATTTT
- | TRBJ1-2 | TRBV5-1 | - | CASTPEAAGSVNYGYTF | TGCGCCAGCACCCCGGAGGCGGCGGGCTCGGTCAACTATGGCTACACCTTC
- | TRBJ2-1 | TRBV1 | - | CTSSRRSSYNEQFF | TGCACCAGCAGCCGAAGGAGCTCCTACAATGAGCAGTTCTTC
- | TRBJ1-4 | TRBV5-1 | TRBD1 | CASSPGTGNEKLFF | TGCGCCAGCAGCCCCGGGACAGGGAACGAAAAACTGTTTTTT
- | TRBJ1-1 | TRBV5-6 | - | CASSFGGRTEAFF | TGTGCCAGCAGCTTCGGGGGTCGGACTGAAGCTTTCTTT
- | TRBJ1-4 | TRBV15 | TRBD1 | CATSRGQGNEKLFF | TGTGCCACCAGCAGAGGACAGGGAAATGAAAAACTGTTTTTT
- | TRBJ1-5 | TRBV18 | TRBD1 | CASSPTGGDQPQHF | TGTGCCAGCTCACCGACAGGGGGCGATCAGCCCCAGCATTTT
- | TRBJ1-1 | TRBV6-1 | TRBD1 | CASTTGGPDTEAFF | TGTGCCAGCACCACAGGGGGGCCGGACACTGAAGCTTTCTTT
- | TRBJ1-2 | TRBV27 | TRBD1 | CASSPRTGHYGYTF | TGTGCCAGCAGTCCCCGGACAGGGCACTATGGCTACACCTTC
- | TRBJ2-1 | TRBV11-2 | TRBD2 | CASRLAGDTYNEQFF | TGTGCCAGCCGACTAGCGGGGGATACCTACAATGAGCAGTTCTTC
- | TRBJ2-5 | TRBV5-6 | - | CASSRRLNQETQYF | TGTGCCAGCAGCCGGAGACTGAACCAAGAGACCCAGTACTTC
- | TRBJ1-2 | TRBV6-4 | - | CASDGGSGYTF | TGTGCCAGCGATGGGGGGAGCGGCTACACCTTC
- | TRBJ1-1 | TRBV5-1 | - | CASSSTDSEAFF | TGCGCCAGCAGCTCTACAGACTCGGAAGCTTTCTTT
- | TRBJ1-1 | TRBV7-2 | - | CASSLEDGFTEAFF | TGTGCCAGCAGCTTAGAGGACGGATTCACTGAAGCTTTCTTT
- | TRBJ2-1 | TRBV7-6 | TRBD2 | CASSLEPSGGAKVNEQFF | TGTGCCAGCAGCTTAGAGCCTAGCGGGGGGGCTAAGGTCAATGAGCAGTTCTTC
- | TRBJ2-7 | TRBV5-1 | - | CASSLSGNSYEQYF | TGCGCCAGCAGCTTGTCGGGCAACTCCTACGAGCAGTACTTC
- | TRBJ1-3 | TRBV12-5 | - | CASMGRVLGNTIYF | TGTGCTAGCATGGGCAGGGTCTTAGGAAACACCATATATTTT
- | TRBJ1-3 | TRBV2 | - | CASLSHSGNTIYF | TGTGCCAGCCTATCCCACTCTGGAAACACCATATATTTT
- | TRBJ2-3 | TRBV9 | TRBD2 | CASSSFSGGFTDTQYF | TGTGCCAGCAGTTCATTTAGCGGGGGGTTCACAGATACGCAGTATTTT
- | TRBJ2-7 | TRBV7-1 | TRBD1 | CASSADRAYEQYF | TGTGCCAGCAGCGCAGACAGGGCCTACGAGCAGTACTTC
- | TRBJ2-7 | TRBV29-1 | - | CSVLGVGSYEQYF | TGCAGCGTTCTGGGAGTAGGGAGCTACGAGCAGTACTTC
- | TRBJ1-1 | TRBV4-3 | - | CASSPRTRGDTEAFF | TGCGCCAGCAGCCCTCGGACCCGGGGGGACACTGAAGCTTTCTTT
- | TRBJ1-1 | TRBV7-8 | - | CASSLSRDAGTTEAFF | TGTGCCAGCAGCCTCAGTCGCGACGCAGGGACCACTGAAGCTTTCTTT
- | TRBJ1-6 | TRBV2 | TRBD1 | CASRRTGPNSPLHF | TGTGCCAGCAGGCGGACAGGCCCTAATTCACCCCTCCACTTT
- | TRBJ1-6 | TRBV5-1 | TRBD1 | CASSLGGQGLNSPLHF | TGCGCCAGCAGCTTGGGGGGACAGGGGCTGAATTCACCCCTCCACTTT
once | TRBJ1-1 | TRBV19 | TRBD1 | CASSRQQGWTEAFF | TGTGCCAGTAGTAGACAACAGGGGTGGACTGAAGCTTTCTTT
- | TRBJ2-7 | TRBV6-4 | TRBD2 | CASKLAGPLYEQYF | TGTGCCAGCAAACTAGCGGGGCCCCTCTACGAGCAGTACTTC
- | TRBJ2-7 | TRBV7-9 | - | CASRGPGFAYEQYF | TGTGCCAGCCGGGGACCCGGATTTGCGTACGAGCAGTACTTC
- | TRBJ1-5 | TRBV11-2 | - | CASSLWRGQPQHF | TGTGCCAGCAGCTTATGGAGGGGCCAGCCCCAGCATTTT
- | TRBJ2-1 | TRBV30 | TRBD2 | CAWSVLWGGGSRENEQFF | TGTGCCTGGAGTGTACTTTGGGGGGGAGGGTCGCGTGAAAATGAGCAGTTCTTC
- | TRBJ1-5 | TRBV5-1 | TRBD1 | CASSLGQGTWEPQHF | TGCGCCAGCAGCTTGGGACAGGGCACATGGGAGCCCCAGCATTTT
- | TRBJ1-1 | TRBV5-1 | TRBD1 | CASRKQGPGAEAFF | TGCGCCAGCAGGAAACAGGGGCCAGGGGCTGAAGCTTTCTTT
- | TRBJ1-4 | TRBV28 | - | CASTQTGGGEKLFF | TGTGCCAGCACTCAGACAGGAGGAGGGGAAAAACTGTTTTTT
- | TRBJ2-2 | TRBV28 | - | CASNLGTGELFF | TGTGCCAGCAACCTAGGGACCGGGGAGCTGTTTTTT
few | TRBJ2-7 | TRBV30 | - | CAWSGSKGVYEQYF | TGTGCCTGGAGTGGATCCAAAGGCGTCTACGAGCAGTACTTC
- | TRBJ2-2 | TRBV29-1 | TRBD2 | CSVEDPSGAHTGELFF | TGCAGCGTTGAAGATCCTAGCGGGGCCCACACCGGGGAGCTGTTTTTT
- | TRBJ2-7 | TRBV6-5 | - | CASSLNDEQYF | TGTGCCAGCAGCCTAAACGACGAGCAGTACTTC
- | TRBJ2-1 | TRBV2 | TRBD1 | CASSLGQGGYNEQFF | TGTGCCAGCAGCTTAGGACAGGGGGGCTACAATGAGCAGTTCTTC
few | TRBJ1-5 | TRBV2 | - | CASSETPFSPQHF | TGTGCCAGCAGTGAAACCCCCTTTTCGCCCCAGCATTTT
- | TRBJ1-5 | TRBV7-9 | - | CASSLGAGLSNQPQHF | TGTGCCAGCAGCTTAGGGGCGGGGTTGAGCAATCAGCCCCAGCATTTT
- | TRBJ2-3 | TRBV7-9 | - | CASSLTGAFSTDTQYF | TGTGCCAGCAGCTTGACAGGCGCGTTTAGCACAGATACGCAGTATTTT
- | TRBJ2-5 | TRBV4-1 | TRBD2 | CASSQDGSAGGQETQYF | TGCGCCAGCAGCCAAGATGGAAGCGCGGGGGGGCAAGAGACCCAGTACTTC
- | TRBJ1-1 | TRBV18 | - | CASSPLRGMETEAFF | TGTGCCAGCTCACCCCTTAGGGGGATGGAAACTGAAGCTTTCTTT
- | TRBJ1-2 | TRBV28 | - | CASLQGNYGYTF | TGTGCCAGCTTACAGGGTAACTATGGCTACACCTTC
- | TRBJ2-5 | TRBV11-3 | - | CASSLGLGLQETQYF | TGTGCCAGCAGCTTAGGACTAGGCCTACAAGAGACCCAGTACTTC